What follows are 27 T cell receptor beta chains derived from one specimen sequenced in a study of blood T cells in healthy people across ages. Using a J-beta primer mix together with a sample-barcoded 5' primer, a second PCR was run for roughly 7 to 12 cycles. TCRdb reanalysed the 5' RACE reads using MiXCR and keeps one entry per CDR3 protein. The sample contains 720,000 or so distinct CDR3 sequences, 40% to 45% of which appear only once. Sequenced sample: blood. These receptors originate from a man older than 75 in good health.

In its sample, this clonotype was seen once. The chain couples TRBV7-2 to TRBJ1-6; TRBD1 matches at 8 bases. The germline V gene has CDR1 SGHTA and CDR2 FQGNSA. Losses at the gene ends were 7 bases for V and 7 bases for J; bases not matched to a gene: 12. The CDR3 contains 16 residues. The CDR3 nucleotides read TGTGCCAGCATGCCGTCCAGGGGGCGGGGAAATTCACCCCTCCACTTT. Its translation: CASMPSRGRGNSPLHF.

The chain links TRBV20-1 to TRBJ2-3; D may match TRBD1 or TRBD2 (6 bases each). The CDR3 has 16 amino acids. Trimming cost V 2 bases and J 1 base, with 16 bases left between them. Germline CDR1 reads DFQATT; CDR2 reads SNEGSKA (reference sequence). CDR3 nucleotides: TGCAGTGCTAGATGGAGGGACACCGTCCGCACAGATACGCAGTATTTT. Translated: CSARWRDTVRTDTQYF.

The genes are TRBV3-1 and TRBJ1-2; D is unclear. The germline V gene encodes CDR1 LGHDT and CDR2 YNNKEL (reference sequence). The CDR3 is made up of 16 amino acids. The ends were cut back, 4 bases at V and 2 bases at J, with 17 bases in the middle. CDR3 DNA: TGTGCCAGCAGCCGGAAGGGAGCCCAAAGGAACTATGGCTACACCTTC. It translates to CASSRKGAQRNYGYTF.

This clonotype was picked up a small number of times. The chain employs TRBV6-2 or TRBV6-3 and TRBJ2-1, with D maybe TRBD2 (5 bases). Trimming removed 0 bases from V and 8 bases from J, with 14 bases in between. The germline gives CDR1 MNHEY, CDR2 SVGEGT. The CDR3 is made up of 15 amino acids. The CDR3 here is CASSYSIIAFDEQFF. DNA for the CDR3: TGTGCCAGCAGTTACTCGATTATAGCGTTCGATGAGCAGTTCTTC.

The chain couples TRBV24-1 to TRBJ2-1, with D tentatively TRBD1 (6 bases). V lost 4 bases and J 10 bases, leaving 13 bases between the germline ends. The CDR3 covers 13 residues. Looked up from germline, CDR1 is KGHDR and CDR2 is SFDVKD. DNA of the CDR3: TGTGCCACCAGTGACACATACAGGGACGAGCAGTTCTTC. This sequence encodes CATSDTYRDEQFF.

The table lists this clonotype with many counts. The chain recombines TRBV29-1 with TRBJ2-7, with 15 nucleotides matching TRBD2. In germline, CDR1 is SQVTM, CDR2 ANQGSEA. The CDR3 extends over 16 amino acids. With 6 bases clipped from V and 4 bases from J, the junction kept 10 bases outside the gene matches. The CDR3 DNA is TGCAGCGTACCAGGACTAGCGGGAGGGCTTAGATACGAGCAGTACTTC. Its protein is CSVPGLAGGLRYEQYF.

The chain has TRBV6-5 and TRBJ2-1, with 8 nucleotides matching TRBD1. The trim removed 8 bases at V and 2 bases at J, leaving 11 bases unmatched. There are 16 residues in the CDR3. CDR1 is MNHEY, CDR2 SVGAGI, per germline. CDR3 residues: CASALQGEVTYNEQFF. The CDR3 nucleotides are TGTGCCAGCGCCCTACAGGGGGAAGTCACCTACAATGAGCAGTTCTTC.

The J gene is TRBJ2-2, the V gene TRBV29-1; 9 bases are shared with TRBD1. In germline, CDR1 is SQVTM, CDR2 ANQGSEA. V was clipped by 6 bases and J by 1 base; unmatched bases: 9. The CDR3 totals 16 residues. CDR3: CSVRTPTGGNTGELFF. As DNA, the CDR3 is TGCAGCGTCAGGACCCCGACAGGGGGGAACACCGGGGAGCTGTTTTTT.

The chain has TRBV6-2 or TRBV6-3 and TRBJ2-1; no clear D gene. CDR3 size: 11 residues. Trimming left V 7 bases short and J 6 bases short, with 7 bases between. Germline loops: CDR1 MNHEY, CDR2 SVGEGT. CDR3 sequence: CASTAINEQFF. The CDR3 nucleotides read TGTGCCAGCACGGCGATCAATGAGCAGTTCTTC.

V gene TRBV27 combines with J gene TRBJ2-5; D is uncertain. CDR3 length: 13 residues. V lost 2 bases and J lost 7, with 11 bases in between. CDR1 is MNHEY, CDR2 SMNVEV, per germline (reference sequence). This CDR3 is CASSLDGSLTQYF. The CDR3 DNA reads TGTGCCAGCAGTTTAGACGGCAGCCTGACCCAGTACTTC.

Here the CDR3 reads CASSRGQNNSPLHF. As DNA, the CDR3 is TGTGCCAGCAGTAGGGGACAAAATAATTCACCCCTCCACTTT. The rearrangement uses TRBV2 and TRBJ1-6; the D gene is possibly TRBD1 (6 bases). Trimming took off 5 bases at V and 5 bases at J, with 10 bases between the two ends. There are 14 residues in the CDR3. CDR1 is SNHLY and CDR2 is FYNNEI in the germline V gene.

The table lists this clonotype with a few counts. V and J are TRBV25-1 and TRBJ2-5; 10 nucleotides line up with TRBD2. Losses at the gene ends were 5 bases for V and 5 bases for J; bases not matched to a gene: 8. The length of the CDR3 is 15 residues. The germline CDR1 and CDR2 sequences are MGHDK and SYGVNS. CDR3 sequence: CASSPTSGKLETQYF. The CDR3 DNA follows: TGTGCCAGCAGTCCTACTAGCGGGAAGTTGGAGACCCAGTACTTC.

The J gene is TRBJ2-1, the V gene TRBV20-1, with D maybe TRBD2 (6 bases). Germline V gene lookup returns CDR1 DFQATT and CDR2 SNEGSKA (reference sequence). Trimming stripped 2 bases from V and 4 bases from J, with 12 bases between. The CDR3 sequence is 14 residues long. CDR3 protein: CSARRASEYNEQFF. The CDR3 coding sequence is TGCAGTGCTAGACGGGCTAGCGAGTACAATGAGCAGTTCTTC.

This chain's CDR3 is CASKTTSGVTYEQYF. The CDR3 DNA is TGTGCCAGCAAGACAACTAGCGGCGTTACATACGAGCAGTACTTC. The chain carries TRBV7-2 and TRBJ2-7; 8 bases are a match to TRBD2. Germline V gene data show CDR1 as SGHTA and CDR2 as FQGNSA. V dropped 7 bases and J dropped 4; count of bases not matched to a gene: 12. The CDR3 has 15 amino acids.

The CDR3 loop is CASSQSWVLRAEAFF. The CDR3, as DNA: TGTGCCAGCAGCCAGAGCTGGGTGCTAAGGGCTGAAGCTTTCTTT. The chain has TRBV7-2 and TRBJ1-1, with unresolved D. Looked up from germline, CDR1 is SGHTA and CDR2 is FQGNSA. The CDR3 contains 15 residues. Trimming left V 5 bases short and J 6 bases short, with 19 bases between.

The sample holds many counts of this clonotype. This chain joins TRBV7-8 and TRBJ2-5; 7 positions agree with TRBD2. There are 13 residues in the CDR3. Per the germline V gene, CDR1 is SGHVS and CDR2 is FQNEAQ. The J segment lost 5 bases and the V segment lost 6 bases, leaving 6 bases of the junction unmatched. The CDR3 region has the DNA TGTGCCAGCAGAGCGGGGCGGGGGGAGACCCAGTACTTC. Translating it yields CASRAGRGETQYF.

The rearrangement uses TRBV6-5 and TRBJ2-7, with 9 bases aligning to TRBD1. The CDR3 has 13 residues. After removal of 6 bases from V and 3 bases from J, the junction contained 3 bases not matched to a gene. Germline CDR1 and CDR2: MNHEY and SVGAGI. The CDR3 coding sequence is TGTGCCAGCAGCAGGACAGGGGACTACGAGCAGTACTTC. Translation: CASSRTGDYEQYF.

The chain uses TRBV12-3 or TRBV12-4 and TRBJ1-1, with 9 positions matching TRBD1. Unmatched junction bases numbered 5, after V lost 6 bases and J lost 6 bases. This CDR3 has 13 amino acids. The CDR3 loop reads CASRGQGAPEAFF. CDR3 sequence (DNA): TGTGCCAGCAGGGGACAGGGTGCGCCTGAAGCTTTCTTT.

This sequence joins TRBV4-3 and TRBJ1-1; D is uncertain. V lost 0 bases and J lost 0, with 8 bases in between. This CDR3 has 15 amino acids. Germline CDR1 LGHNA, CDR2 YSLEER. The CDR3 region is CASSQDYGMNTEAFF. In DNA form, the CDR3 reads TGCGCCAGCAGCCAAGATTACGGGATGAACACTGAAGCTTTCTTT.

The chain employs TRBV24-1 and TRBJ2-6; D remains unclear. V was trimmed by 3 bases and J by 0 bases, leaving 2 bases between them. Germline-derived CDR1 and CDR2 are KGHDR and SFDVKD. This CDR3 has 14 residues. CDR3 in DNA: TGTGCCACCAGTGATCCCTCTGGGGCCAACGTCCTGACTTTC. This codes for CATSDPSGANVLTF.

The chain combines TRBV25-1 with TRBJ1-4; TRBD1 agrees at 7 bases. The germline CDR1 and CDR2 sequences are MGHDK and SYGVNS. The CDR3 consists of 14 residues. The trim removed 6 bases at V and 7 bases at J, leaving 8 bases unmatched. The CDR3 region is CASSETGLIEKLFF. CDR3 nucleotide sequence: TGTGCCAGCAGCGAGACAGGGCTGATTGAAAAACTGTTTTTT.

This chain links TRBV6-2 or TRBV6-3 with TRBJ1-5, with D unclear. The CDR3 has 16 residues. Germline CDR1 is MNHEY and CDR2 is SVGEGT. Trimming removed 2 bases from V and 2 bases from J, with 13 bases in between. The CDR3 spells CASSYAGINGNQPQHF. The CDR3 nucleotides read TGTGCCAGCAGTTACGCCGGGATCAACGGCAATCAGCCCCAGCATTTT.

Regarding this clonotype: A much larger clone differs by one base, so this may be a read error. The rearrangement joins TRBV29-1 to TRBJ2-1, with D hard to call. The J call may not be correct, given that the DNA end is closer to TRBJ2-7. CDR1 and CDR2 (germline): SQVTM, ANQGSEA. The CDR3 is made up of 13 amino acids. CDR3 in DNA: TGCAGCGTAAACGGCGGCAGCCGCAGGGAGCAGTACTTC. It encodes CSVNGGSRREQYF.

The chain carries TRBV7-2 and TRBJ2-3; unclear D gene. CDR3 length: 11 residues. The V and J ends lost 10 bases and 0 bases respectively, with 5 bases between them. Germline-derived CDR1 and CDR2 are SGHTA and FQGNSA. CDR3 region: CANTSTDTQYF. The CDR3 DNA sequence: TGTGCCAACACCAGCACAGATACGCAGTATTTT.

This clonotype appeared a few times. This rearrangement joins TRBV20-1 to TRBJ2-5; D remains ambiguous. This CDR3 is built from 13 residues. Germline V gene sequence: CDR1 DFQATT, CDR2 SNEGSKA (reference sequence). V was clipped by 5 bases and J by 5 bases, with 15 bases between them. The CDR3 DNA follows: TGCAGTGCTCACAAGGGTGCGGAGGAGACCCAGTACTTC. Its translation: CSAHKGAEETQYF.

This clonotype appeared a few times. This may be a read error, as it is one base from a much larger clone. The CDR3 protein is CASSPQIGANEQYF. The CDR3 DNA reads TGTGCCAGCTCACCACAGATAGGGGCCAATGAGCAGTACTTC. The chain recombines TRBV18 with TRBJ2-5, with D maybe TRBD1 (5 bases). Trimming stripped 1 base from V and 11 bases from J, with 17 bases between. Germline V gene lookup returns CDR1 KGHSH and CDR2 LQKENI. The CDR3 has 14 residues. Full variable domain (outside the CDR3, taken from reference TRBV18 and TRBJ2-5): NAGVMQNPRHLVRRRGQEARLRCSPMKGHSHVYWYRQLPEEGLKFMVYLQKENIIDESGMPKERFSAEFPKEGPSILRIQQVVRGDSAAYFCASSPQIGANEQYFGPGTRLLVL.

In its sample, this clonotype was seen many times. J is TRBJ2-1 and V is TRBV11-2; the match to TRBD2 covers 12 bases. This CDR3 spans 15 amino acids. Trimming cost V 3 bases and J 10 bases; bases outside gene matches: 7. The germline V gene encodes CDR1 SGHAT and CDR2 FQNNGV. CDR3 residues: CASSFLTSGGGEQFF. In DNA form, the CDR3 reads TGTGCCAGCAGCTTTTTGACTAGCGGGGGCGGGGAGCAGTTCTTC.